Listed here is a single T cell receptor (beta chain). The sample comes from a study of blood T cell repertoires in COVID-19. Looking at the study overall: Samples taken during acute and convalescent COVID-19 were collected in the United States, Italy and Spain. PBMCs, B-cell-depleted T cells, or T cells were the source of the cDNA or gDNA that made up the material.

Original analysis: Amplification with reference gene primers provided the estimates of nucleated cell counts. The data were produced by immunoSEQ multiplex PCR, yet TCRdb's version contains in-frame clones alone and is incomplete. Clone size and the V and J calls come from that table; the DNA yielded D and trimming. The sample includes 30,000 to 35,000 clones, over 90% of them seen just once. V lost 4 bases and J 3 bases, leaving 15 bases between the germline ends. This CDR3 is built from 15 residues. Germline CDR1 and CDR2: SGHNT and YYREEE (reference sequence). Material for sequencing was peripheral blood. The chain links TRBV5-4 to TRBJ2-3, with a possible D match to TRBD2 (7 bases). The clonotype comes from a human donor in a cohort sampled during active COVID-19. For the CDR3, the DNA is TGTGCCAGCAGCGTAGGGGGGGTGTTAACAGATACGCAGTATTTT. Its translation: CASSVGGVLTDTQYF.